Shown below are 10 T cell receptor beta chains from a single sample sequenced in a study of CD8 T cells in Susac syndrome. Reverse transcription of about 0.5 to 1 ug RNA was carried out with random hexamers. TCRdb passed the immunoSEQ multiplex PCR reads through MiXCR, listing each CDR3 protein once. The table shows 95,000 to 150,000 distinct CDR3 sequences, with 96% occurring only once. The sample comprised CD4+ T cells from PBMCs. The receptors were sampled from a human donor with Susac syndrome.

V gene TRBV27 combines with J gene TRBJ2-2; D is uncertain. The V end lost 3 bases, the J end lost 8 bases, and 7 bases lay between the germline ends. The length of the CDR3 is 12 residues. CDR1 is MNHEY, CDR2 SMNVEV, per germline (reference sequence). This CDR3 reads CASSFNNGELFF. The CDR3 coding sequence is TGTGCCAGCAGTTTCAATAATGGGGAGCTGTTTTTT.

The V call is TRBV7-9, the J call TRBJ2-7, with D unclear. CDR3 length: 11 residues. The V gene's germline CDR1 is SEHNR and CDR2 FQNEAQ (reference sequence). Trimming shortened V by 8 bases and J by 3 bases, and 8 bases separated the two germline ends. CDR3 DNA: TGTGCCAGCGGACCTATCTACGAGCAGTACTTC. It translates to CASGPIYEQYF.

J is TRBJ1-1 and V is TRBV2; TRBD1 is a possible D gene (6 bases). The germline V and J ends were trimmed by 10 bases and 5 bases, with 17 bases remaining between them. Germline V gene sequence: CDR1 SNHLY, CDR2 FYNNEI. This CDR3 comprises 13 residues. CDR3 DNA sequence: TGTGCCAAAGGCAGACGGGACATGACTGAAGCTTTCTTT. Translating gives CAKGRRDMTEAFF.

The chain employs TRBV29-1 and TRBJ2-2, with TRBD1 matching over 7 bases. Germline CDR1 SQVTM, CDR2 ANQGSEA. J lost 3 bases, V lost 6 bases, and 4 bases had no gene match. CDR3 length equals 13 residues. CDR3 in amino acids: CSVLGTDTGELFF. In nucleotides, the CDR3 is TGCAGCGTACTAGGGACAGACACCGGGGAGCTGTTTTTT.

Remarks on this clonotype: One junction end does not reproduce the germline sequence, and a read error may be involved. V gene TRBV5-4 combines with J gene TRBJ2-3; a weak D match, TRBD2 (6 bases). This CDR3 has 12 amino acids. Germline V lookup: CDR1 SGHNT, CDR2 YYREEE (reference sequence). The CDR3 bases are TGTGCCAGCAGCATGGGAGGAGAGATCCCCGATTTT. The encoded protein is CASSMGGEIPDF.

This clonotype was observed once. The rearrangement joins TRBV20-1 to TRBJ1-1; D ambiguous. CDR3 size: 13 residues. In germline, CDR1 is DFQATT, CDR2 SNEGSKA (reference sequence). V was clipped by 0 bases and J by 6 bases, with 11 bases between them. The CDR3 reads CSARDATSAEAFF. In nucleotides, the CDR3 is TGCAGTGCTAGAGATGCGACTAGCGCTGAAGCTTTCTTT.

The genes are TRBV5-6 and TRBJ2-5; a possible D gene is TRBD2 (6 bases). The CDR3 consists of 14 residues. CDR1 SGHDT and CDR2 YYEEEE come from the germline V gene. Trimming took 2 bases from V and 12 from J, leaving 20 bases between them. The CDR3 sequence is CASSLRDFGWGKYF. The CDR3 DNA sequence: TGTGCCAGCAGCTTACGGGACTTCGGCTGGGGAAAGTACTTC.

The V gene is TRBV14, the J gene TRBJ2-5; 8 bases fit TRBD1. The CDR3 loop spans 15 amino acids. Unmatched junction bases numbered 12, after V lost 3 bases and J lost 9 bases. Per the germline V gene, CDR1 is SGHDN and CDR2 is FVKESK. CDR3 protein: CASSQPGQAGRAQYF. The CDR3 nucleotides read TGTGCCAGCAGCCAGCCGGGACAGGCAGGCAGGGCCCAGTACTTC.

In its sample, this clonotype was seen once. The rearrangement uses TRBV15 and TRBJ2-7; D possibly uses TRBD1 or TRBD2 (5 bases each). The CDR3 contains 14 residues. CDR1 is LNHNV and CDR2 is YYDKDF in the germline V gene (reference sequence). Trimming shortened V by 3 bases and J by 1 base, and 10 bases separated the two germline ends. The CDR3, as DNA: TGTGCCACCAGCAGCGAGGGACGATCCTACGAGCAGTACTTC. Amino acids: CATSSEGRSYEQYF.

This chain links TRBV7-8 with TRBJ2-3, with D unclear. The CDR3 is made up of 16 amino acids. Germline assignment: CDR1 SGHVS and CDR2 FQNEAQ. Trimming took 5 bases from V and 3 from J, leaving 18 bases between them. The CDR3 is CASSPAIRVLTDTQYF. CDR3 nucleotide sequence: TGTGCCAGCAGCCCCGCGATTAGGGTCCTAACAGATACGCAGTATTTT. The entire variable domain, with the rest obtained from reference TRBV7-8 and TRBJ2-3, is as follows: GAGVSQSPRYKVAKRGQDVALRCDPISGHVSLFWYQQALGQGPEFLTYFQNEAQLDKSGLPSDRFFAERPEGSVSTLKIQRTQQEDSAVYLCASSPAIRVLTDTQYFGPGTRLTVL.